The 32 T cell receptor beta chains reported below all come from one sample, sequenced in a study of T cell repertoires in cytomegalovirus infection. Their antigen targets remain unknown. From the reads, TCRdb called clonotypes with MiXCR, one entry per CDR3 protein. Among about 110,000 distinct CDR3 sequences listed, 25% to 35% were seen once. The starting material was CD8+ T cells from cultured PBMCs, obtained from culture after CMV antigen stimulation. These receptor sequences come from a human donor in good health (CMV status not recorded). Some clones in this sample may be carry-over from other donors' samples.

The chain couples TRBV27 to TRBJ2-4, with 8 positions matching TRBD1. Germline values: CDR1 MNHEY, CDR2 SMNVEV (reference sequence). The trim removed 1 base at V and 6 bases at J, leaving 20 bases unmatched. This CDR3 is 20 amino acids long. CDR3 in amino acids: CASSLYSTGGEKAPSNIQYF. CDR3 DNA sequence: TGTGCCAGCAGTTTATACAGCACAGGGGGAGAAAAAGCACCCTCAAACATTCAGTACTTC.

CDR3 in DNA: TGTGCCAGCAGTCCCCAGCTGGGGCACTACGAGCAGTACTTC. Translated: CASSPQLGHYEQYF. The rearrangement joins TRBV6-1 to TRBJ2-7; D is perhaps TRBD1 (5 bases). Germline assignment: CDR1 MNHNS and CDR2 SASEGT. The V end was cut by 5 bases, the J end by 3 bases, with 14 bases between. This CDR3 spans 14 amino acids.

This clonotype was found many times. The genes are TRBV7-8 and TRBJ2-7, with D hard to call. V gave up 2 bases and J gave up 3 bases, with 11 bases separating them. The CDR3 covers 14 residues. Per the germline V gene, CDR1 is SGHVS and CDR2 is FQNEAQ. DNA of the CDR3: TGTGCCAGCAGCTTATGGGCAGGATTCTACGAGCAGTACTTC. It encodes CASSLWAGFYEQYF.

The chain is built from TRBV27 and TRBJ1-5; D might be TRBD1 (5 bases). The ends were cut back, 5 bases at V and 0 bases at J, with 11 bases in the middle. CDR3 size: 15 residues. Germline V gene data show CDR1 as MNHEY and CDR2 as SMNVEV (reference sequence). The CDR3 bases are TGTGCCAGCAGTCTTCAGGGATTTAGCAATCAGCCCCAGCATTTT. Protein: CASSLQGFSNQPQHF.

This chain uses TRBV7-4 with TRBJ1-2; possibly TRBD1 for D (5 bases). Deletions cut 0 bases from V and 3 bases from J, with 8 bases between. This CDR3 region has 14 residues. Germline loops: CDR1 SGHVT, CDR2 SQSDAQ. The CDR3 loop is CASSLAPGDYGYTF. Here the CDR3 DNA reads TGTGCCAGCAGCTTAGCGCCGGGGGACTATGGCTACACCTTC.

The V gene is TRBV10-3, the J gene TRBJ1-2, with D uncertain. The CDR3 spans 15 residues. V was shortened by 2 bases and J by 4 bases, with 14 bases between the two germline ends. Per the germline V gene, CDR1 is ENHRY and CDR2 is SYGVKD. The CDR3 region has the DNA TGTGCCATCAGTGAGACGGGATGGTTCGGCTATGGCTACACCTTC. It codes for CAISETGWFGYGYTF.

CDR3 in DNA: TGTGCCAGTAAGGAATACAATGAGCAGTTCTTC. This translates into CASKEYNEQFF. The chain combines TRBV19 with TRBJ2-1; D gene uncertain. The CDR3 contains 11 residues. Trimming shortened V by 7 bases and J by 4 bases, and 5 bases separated the two germline ends. The germline CDR1 and CDR2 sequences are LNHDA and SQIVND (reference sequence). Full variable domain (missing parts from reference TRBV19 and TRBJ2-1): DGGITQSPKYLFRKEGQNVTLSCEQNLNHDAMYWYRQDPGQGLRLIYYSQIVNDFQKGDIAEGYSVSREKKESFPLTVTSAQKNPTAFYLCASKEYNEQFFGPGTRLTVL.

The chain employs TRBV3-1 and TRBJ2-3, with D perhaps TRBD2 (5 bases). The CDR3 is made up of 17 amino acids. Germline values: CDR1 LGHDT, CDR2 YNNKEL (reference sequence). V was pared by 0 bases and J by 3 bases, with 16 bases between. The CDR3 DNA follows: TGTGCCAGCAGCCAAGACAACGGGATAGCTATGACAGATACGCAGTATTTT. Its protein product is CASSQDNGIAMTDTQYF.

J is TRBJ2-1 and V is TRBV19, with D maybe TRBD1 (5 bases). The CDR3 spans 16 residues. V was cut by 3 bases and J by 2 bases, with 14 bases left in between. Germline values: CDR1 LNHDA, CDR2 SQIVND (reference sequence). CDR3 loop: CASSMKQVYTYNEQFF. CDR3 sequence (DNA): TGTGCCAGTAGTATGAAACAGGTCTACACCTACAATGAGCAGTTCTTC.

This clonotype was detected only a few times. The chain uses TRBV24-1 and TRBJ2-1; 7 nucleotides align to TRBD1. Looked up from germline, CDR1 is KGHDR and CDR2 is SFDVKD. This CDR3 spans 15 amino acids. V shed 5 bases, J shed 5 bases, and the junction held 8 bases outside the gene matches. CDR3 nucleotide sequence: TGTGCCACCAGTGCCTTCCGGACAGGAAACAATGAGCAGTTCTTC. The encoded protein is CATSAFRTGNNEQFF.

This clonotype was seen a few times. V gene TRBV7-9 combines with J gene TRBJ2-1, with 8 positions matching TRBD2. V was pared by 3 bases and J by 4 bases, with 5 bases of the junction left unmatched. This CDR3 is 15 amino acids long. Looked up from germline, CDR1 is SEHNR and CDR2 is FQNEAQ (reference sequence). The CDR3 DNA sequence: TGTGCCAGCAGCTTGTCGGGGGGGAAATACAATGAGCAGTTCTTC. This translates into CASSLSGGKYNEQFF.

About this clonotype: A much larger clone differs by one base, so this may be a read error. The chain is built from TRBV7-6 and TRBJ1-5, with D perhaps TRBD1 (6 bases). The germline V gene encodes CDR1 SGHVS and CDR2 FNYEAQ. The CDR3 spans 16 residues. In DNA form, the CDR3 reads TGTGCCAGCAGCTTAGGAGGAGGGGGGAGCAATCAGCCCCATCATTTT. This gives the protein CASSLGGGGSNQPHHF.

This clonotype was observed a handful of times. The chain couples TRBV6-1 to TRBJ2-3; tentatively, D is TRBD1 or TRBD2 (5 bases each). CDR3 length: 15 residues. Germline V gene lookup returns CDR1 MNHNS and CDR2 SASEGT. V was shortened by 6 bases and J by 1 base, with 14 bases between the two germline ends. The CDR3 is CASSPGPYGTDTQYF. Here the CDR3 DNA reads TGTGCCAGCAGCCCGGGGCCATACGGCACAGATACGCAGTATTTT.

The chain uses TRBV28 and TRBJ2-7; D tentatively reads TRBD1 or TRBD2 (6 bases each). The CDR3 has 15 residues. V gave up 4 bases and J gave up 7 bases, with 20 bases separating them. CDR1 is MDHEN and CDR2 is SYDVKM in the germline V gene. CDR3 DNA sequence: TGTGCCAGCAGTTATTTGGGGATAGGGGGAGGAGAGCAGTACTTC. As protein: CASSYLGIGGGEQYF.

The chain links TRBV7-9 to TRBJ2-5; 8 positions agree with TRBD1. Trimming at V came to 3 bases and at J to 5 bases, leaving 8 bases not matched to a gene. The CDR3 runs to 15 residues. Germline V gives CDR1 SEHNR, CDR2 FQNEAQ (reference sequence). The CDR3 region is CASSFRTGQWETQYF. The DNA of the CDR3 is TGTGCCAGCAGCTTCCGGACAGGGCAGTGGGAGACCCAGTACTTC.

The J gene is TRBJ2-2, the V gene TRBV25-1; D gene ambiguous. Trimming pared 0 bases from V and 4 bases from J, leaving 9 bases between. This CDR3 is 15 amino acids long. CDR1 and CDR2 (germline): MGHDK, SYGVNS. CDR3 region: CASSEYVSPTGELFF. CDR3 nucleotides: TGTGCCAGCAGTGAATATGTCAGCCCCACCGGGGAGCTGTTTTTT.

This clonotype showed up many times. This chain joins TRBV7-8 and TRBJ1-5; D is uncertain. Germline V lookup: CDR1 SGHVS, CDR2 FQNEAQ. Trimming stripped 2 bases from V and 3 bases from J, with 8 bases between. There are 14 residues in the CDR3. The CDR3 DNA reads as TGTGCCAGCAGCTTACGAGGGATCAATCAGCCCCAGCATTTT. This encodes CASSLRGINQPQHF.

This clonotype was counted ten times or more. The chain couples TRBV19 to TRBJ2-1, with D possibly matching TRBD2 (6 bases). CDR3 size: 14 residues. V was cut by 6 bases and J by 4 bases, with 13 bases left in between. Germline V gene data show CDR1 as LNHDA and CDR2 as SQIVND (reference sequence). CDR3 nucleotides: TGTGCCAGTAGCTTCGGGAGTCGGTACAATGAGCAGTTCTTC. Protein product: CASSFGSRYNEQFF.

This clonotype occurred many times. The rearrangement uses TRBV7-8 and TRBJ1-5; D gene ambiguous. Trimming took 5 bases from V and 7 from J, leaving 12 bases between them. This CDR3 is 13 amino acids long. Germline CDR1 SGHVS, CDR2 FQNEAQ. The CDR3 DNA sequence: TGTGCCAGCAGCCTCACCTTAATCCAGCCCCAGCATTTT. Protein: CASSLTLIQPQHF.

This clonotype was seen repeatedly, ten times or more. Here the CDR3 reads CASSAFGRAREGYGYTF. The CDR3 DNA reads as TGTGCCAGCAGCGCCTTCGGACGGGCTAGGGAAGGGTATGGCTACACCTTC. This chain connects TRBV12-3 or TRBV12-4 to TRBJ1-2, with D unclear. This CDR3 has 17 amino acids. With 6 bases removed from V and 5 bases from J, the gap between germline ends came to 25 bases.

The rearrangement links TRBV6-5 to TRBJ2-1; TRBD2 might be the D (5 bases). The CDR3 is 15 amino acids. V was cut by 2 bases and J by 4 bases, with 12 bases left in between. CDR1 is MNHEY and CDR2 is SVGAGI in the germline V gene. The CDR3 DNA reads as TGTGCCAGCAGTTACCAAGGACTGGATTACAATGAGCAGTTCTTC. This sequence encodes CASSYQGLDYNEQFF.

The chain joins TRBV6-1 to TRBJ1-2, with D unclear. V shed 6 bases and J shed 4 bases, with 15 bases lying between them. The CDR3 runs 14 residues. Germline V gene lookup returns CDR1 MNHNS and CDR2 SASEGT. The CDR3: CASRLHPKVYGYTF. The CDR3 DNA reads as TGTGCCAGCAGACTACACCCTAAGGTCTATGGCTACACCTTC.

The chain carries TRBV10-3 and TRBJ2-2; 9 nucleotides line up with TRBD2. This CDR3 region has 17 residues. V trimming: 3 bases; J trimming: 0 bases; junction bases outside the gene matches: 5. Germline V gene data show CDR1 as ENHRY and CDR2 as SYGVKD. As DNA, the CDR3 is TGTGCCATCAGTGAAGGGATAGCGGGGGCGAACACCGGGGAGCTGTTTTTT. Translating it yields CAISEGIAGANTGELFF.

This clonotype was picked up a small number of times. The chain combines TRBV7-9 with TRBJ1-1, with a possible D match to TRBD1 (6 bases). The CDR3 contains 14 residues. Trimming left V 4 bases short and J 1 base short, with 10 bases between. Germline CDR1 reads SEHNR; CDR2 reads FQNEAQ (reference sequence). The chain's CDR3 is CASSWDTANTEAFF. CDR3 in DNA: TGTGCCAGCAGCTGGGACACGGCGAACACTGAAGCTTTCTTT.

The sample holds many counts of this clonotype. This chain joins TRBV27 and TRBJ2-3, with TRBD1 identical over 7 bases. The germline gives CDR1 MNHEY, CDR2 SMNVEV (reference sequence). With V trimmed by 5 bases and J by 9 bases, 14 bases remained unmatched. CDR3 length: 15 amino acids. The CDR3: CASSPQPTGAWTQYF. CDR3 bases: TGTGCCAGCAGTCCCCAACCCACAGGGGCATGGACGCAGTATTTT.

A few counts support this clonotype. The chain carries TRBV28 and TRBJ1-5; D unresolved. The V end was cut by 3 bases, the J end by 2 bases, with 11 bases between. The germline gives CDR1 MDHEN, CDR2 SYDVKM. This CDR3 has 15 residues. In nucleotides, the CDR3 is TGTGCCAGCAGTTTCGGGCGTTTGGGCAATCAGCCCCAGCATTTT. Protein sequence: CASSFGRLGNQPQHF.

This clonotype came up a few times. The chain uses TRBV5-5 and TRBJ1-2; weak D call: TRBD1 (5 bases). The length of the CDR3 is 14 residues. Germline CDR1 is SGHKS and CDR2 is YYEKEE (reference sequence). Deletions cut 3 bases from V and 5 bases from J, with 14 bases between. DNA for the CDR3: TGTGCCAGCAGCTCAGAGGGGACCGTTTATGGCTACACCTTC. Protein sequence: CASSSEGTVYGYTF.

The chain has TRBV28 and TRBJ1-1, with 9 positions matching TRBD1. This CDR3 region has 14 residues. V was clipped by 6 bases and J by 6 bases; unmatched bases: 8. Germline V lookup: CDR1 MDHEN, CDR2 SYDVKM. CDR3 in DNA: TGTGCCAGCAGCCGGGACAGGGAGGTATCTGAAGCTTTCTTT. Residues: CASSRDREVSEAFF. The variable domain in full, with the rest retrieved from reference TRBV28 and TRBJ1-1, is DVKVTQSSRYLVKRTGEKVFLECVQDMDHENMFWYRQDPGLGLRLIYFSYDVKMKEKGDIPEGYSVSREKKERFSLILESASTNQTSMYLCASSRDREVSEAFFGQGTRLTVV.

This clonotype was seen a handful of times. The CDR3 sequence: CASSYPDRAVNEKLFF. CDR3 nucleotides: TGTGCCAGCAGTTATCCGGACAGGGCGGTTAATGAAAAACTGTTTTTT. The V gene is TRBV28, the J gene TRBJ1-4; 8 nucleotides match TRBD1. Germline loops: CDR1 MDHEN, CDR2 SYDVKM. With 4 bases clipped from V and 4 bases from J, the junction kept 8 bases outside the gene matches. This CDR3 has 16 amino acids.

J is TRBJ2-1 and V is TRBV20-1; D is unclear. Trimming removed 0 bases from V and 2 bases from J, with 2 bases in between. This CDR3 has 12 amino acids. The V gene's germline CDR1 is DFQATT and CDR2 SNEGSKA (reference sequence). The CDR3 DNA reads TGCAGTGCTAGAGACCCCTACAATGAGCAGTTCTTC. This gives the protein CSARDPYNEQFF.

The V and J genes are TRBV6-2 or TRBV6-3 and TRBJ2-1, with a possible D match to TRBD1 (6 bases). With 6 bases removed from V and 0 bases from J, the gap between germline ends came to 9 bases. Germline V lookup: CDR1 MNHEY, CDR2 SVGEGT. There are 14 residues in the CDR3. Written as DNA, the CDR3 is TGTGCCAGCAGCCAAGGGGGCTCCTACAATGAGCAGTTCTTC. Translation: CASSQGGSYNEQFF.

V gene TRBV2 combines with J gene TRBJ2-7; 7 bases match TRBD1. Unmatched junction bases numbered 4, after V lost 5 bases and J lost 0 bases. Germline V lookup: CDR1 SNHLY, CDR2 FYNNEI. The CDR3 sequence is 14 residues long. CDR3 nucleotides: TGTGCCAGCAGTTATGGACAGGTCTCCTACGAGCAGTACTTC. Protein: CASSYGQVSYEQYF. The variable domain in full, with the rest retrieved from reference TRBV2 and TRBJ2-7, is EPEVTQTPSHQVTQMGQEVILRCVPISNHLYFYWYRQILGQKVEFLVSFYNNEISEKSEIFDDQFSVERPDGSNFTLKIRSTKLEDSAMYFCASSYGQVSYEQYFGPGTRLTVT.